A selection of T cell receptor beta chains follows, all from one sample in a study of blood T cell repertoires in COVID-19. Some clones are missing from TCRdb's copy, which holds only in-frame ones; the method was immunoSEQ multiplex PCR. Of 91,000 or so clones in the sample, roughly four fifths were seen once. Sequenced input: peripheral blood. The receptors come from a man over 45 with active or convalescent COVID-19. Both conserved end residues are part of each CDR3. Fields, in order: clone size, J gene, V gene, D gene, CDR3 DNA, CDR3 protein. A D gene is named only where the DNA matches it firmly. For some rows the clone size is stated as once, few or many, or as a class when expanded; others skip it.

>NA|TRBJ2-7|TRBV5-1|NA
TGCGCCAGCGGACCTAGCCCCAACGAGCAGTACTTC
CASGPSPNEQYF
>NA|TRBJ1-5|TRBV5-6|TRBD1
TGTGCCAGCAGCTTGGGACAGGGTCTCAATCAGCCCCAGCATTTT
CASSLGQGLNQPQHF
>NA|TRBJ1-5|TRBV19|NA
TGTGCCAGTAGTATAGGCGGGGAGTATCAGCCCCAGCATTTT
CASSIGGEYQPQHF
>NA|TRBJ2-1|TRBV7-9|TRBD2
TGTGCCAGCAGCTTAGTCGCGGGGGCCTACAATGAGCAGTTCTTC
CASSLVAGAYNEQFF
>once|TRBJ1-1|TRBV10-3|TRBD1
TGTGCCATCAGTGCACAGGGGGAGACTGAAGCTTTCTTT
CAISAQGETEAFF
>NA|TRBJ2-1|TRBV10-2|TRBD1
TGCGCCAGCAGTGAGTCATTAGGACAGGGAAGGTCGAATGAGCAGTTCTTC
CASSESLGQGRSNEQFF
>few|TRBJ1-1|TRBV12-3/TRBV12-4|NA
TGTGCCAGCAGCTTACAGGGTGGCACTGAAGCTTTCTTT
CASSLQGGTEAFF
>NA|TRBJ2-7|TRBV20-1|NA
TGCAGTTGGGACTCCAAGGTAGGGCAGTACTTC
CSWDSKVGQYF
>NA|TRBJ2-1|TRBV21-1|NA
TGTGCCAGCAGCACGAGACAAGGGCAGTTCTTC
CASSTRQGQFF
>NA|TRBJ2-1|TRBV6-4|TRBD1
TGTGCCAGCAGTAAGGGACAGGGTGGATTGGAGCAGTTCTTC
CASSKGQGGLEQFF
>NA|TRBJ2-2|TRBV24-1|TRBD1
TGTGCCACCAGTGATTCAGGGGGCGCGAACACCGGGGAGCTGTTTTTT
CATSDSGGANTGELFF
>NA|TRBJ1-4|TRBV18|TRBD1
TGTGCCAGCTCACTTCAGGGGGCAGGAGGTGAAAAACTGTTTTTT
CASSLQGAGGEKLFF
>NA|TRBJ1-2|TRBV27|NA
TGTGCCAGCAGTTTCGGGAAGGGCGATAGCTACACCTTC
CASSFGKGDSYTF
>NA|TRBJ2-7|TRBV21-1|NA
TGTGCCAGCAGCAAAGTTGGCAGGGGCAAAACCTTGACCTACGAGCAGTACTTC
CASSKVGRGKTLTYEQYF
>once|TRBJ2-7|TRBV7-9|TRBD1
TGTGCCAGCAGCTTAGGTGGGACAGGATCCGAGCAGTACTTC
CASSLGGTGSEQYF
>NA|TRBJ2-5|TRBV7-6|TRBD1
TGTGCCAGCAGCTCCCAGGGACAGGGGGAGACCCAGTACTTC
CASSSQGQGETQYF
>NA|TRBJ1-5|TRBV23-1|TRBD1
TGCGCCAGCAGTCAATGGGGACAGGGGGGTCAGCCCCAGCATTTT
CASSQWGQGGQPQHF
>NA|TRBJ1-5|TRBV6-6|NA
TGTGCCAGCAGTTCCCAACAGGGAGATCAGCCCCAGCATTTT
CASSSQQGDQPQHF
>once|TRBJ1-1|TRBV3-1/TRBV3-2|NA
TGTGCCAGCAGTTTACAGGGAAGAATGAACACTGAAGCTTTCTTT
CASSLQGRMNTEAFF
>NA|TRBJ2-7|TRBV7-7|NA
TGTGCCAGCAGCTCGGGACTGTTCCTTGGTGAGCAGTACTTC
CASSSGLFLGEQYF
>NA|TRBJ2-7|TRBV28|NA
TGTGCCAGCAGTTTAAATCAGGGCCCCGAGCAGTACTTC
CASSLNQGPEQYF
>NA|TRBJ1-1|TRBV18|TRBD1
TGTGCCAGCACCCCCGACAGGGCCGAAGCTTTCTTT
CASTPDRAEAFF
>NA|TRBJ1-6|TRBV10-2|NA
TGCGCCAGCAGTGAACAATATAATTCACCCCTCCACTTT
CASSEQYNSPLHF
>NA|TRBJ2-5|TRBV6-2/TRBV6-3|TRBD1
TGTGCCAGCAGCGGACAGGCACAAGAGACCCAGTACTTC
CASSGQAQETQYF
>NA|TRBJ1-6|TRBV6-5|NA
TGTGCCAGCAAAGTTTCAGGGACATATTCACCCCTCCACTTT
CASKVSGTYSPLHF
>NA|TRBJ1-2|TRBV3-1/TRBV3-2|NA
TGTGCCAGCAGCCCCCACCCGGGTGTTGGAGAATGGGGCTACACCTTC
CASSPHPGVGEWGYTF
>NA|TRBJ2-1|TRBV24-1|NA
TGTGCCACCAGTGATTTCGGCGGGACGGGCTACAATGAGCAGTTCTTC
CATSDFGGTGYNEQFF
>NA|TRBJ1-5|TRBV24-1|NA
TGTGCCACCAGTGATTCCGGGACTGGGTATCAGCCCCAGCATTTT
CATSDSGTGYQPQHF
>once|TRBJ2-1|TRBV7-2|TRBD2
TGTGCCAGCAGCTCGGGGGGGACTGTACACAATGAGCAGTTCTTC
CASSSGGTVHNEQFF
>NA|TRBJ1-1|TRBV10-3|NA
TGTGCCATCAAAACAGGGCTTGGCACTGAAGCTTTCTTT
CAIKTGLGTEAFF
>NA|TRBJ2-7|TRBV7-9|NA
TGTGCCAGCAGCCTAGACACAGGCTGGGGGCAGTACTTC
CASSLDTGWGQYF
>few|TRBJ1-1|TRBV15|NA
TGTGCCACCAGCAGAGTTGGGAGCGAGGGCACTGAAGCTTTCTTT
CATSRVGSEGTEAFF
>NA|TRBJ2-5|TRBV28|TRBD2
TGTGCCAGCAGTTTATCGGCTAGCGGGGGGACCAAGGGGACCCAGTACTTC
CASSLSASGGTKGTQYF
>NA|TRBJ1-1|TRBV28|NA
TGTGCCAGCACCGGCGGGCCCCTCCACACTGAAGCTTTCTTT
CASTGGPLHTEAFF
>NA|TRBJ2-5|TRBV5-1|NA
TGCGCCAGCAGCTTGAGCTCGTCGGCATGGGGGCAGACCCAGTACTTC
CASSLSSSAWGQTQYF
>NA|TRBJ2-5|TRBV19|TRBD2
TGTGCCAGCCGGACTAGCGGGGAGACCCAGTACTTC
CASRTSGETQYF
>NA|TRBJ2-5|TRBV9|TRBD2
TGTGCCAGCAGCCCCCCAGCGGGGAAAGAGACCCAGTACTTC
CASSPPAGKETQYF
>NA|TRBJ1-1|TRBV3-1/TRBV3-2|TRBD1
TGTGCCAGCAGCCAGTCCGGGACAGTCGAGGGAGCTTTCTTT
CASSQSGTVEGAFF
>NA|TRBJ2-6|TRBV2|NA
TGTGCCAGCTCCCAAATGGCCAACGTCCTGACTTTC
CASSQMANVLTF
>NA|TRBJ1-5|TRBV5-8|NA
TGTGCCAGCAGCTTGGAGGGCAGGGGAACGCAGCCCCAGCATTTT
CASSLEGRGTQPQHF
>NA|TRBJ2-1|TRBV5-5|TRBD2
TGTGCCAGCAGCTTGAAACTAGCGGGGGGTCCTAGCTCCTACAATGAGCAGTTCTTC
CASSLKLAGGPSSYNEQFF
>NA|TRBJ2-7|TRBV7-2|TRBD1
TGTGCCACCCACCTGACAGGGGGCATCTACGAGCAGTACTTC
CATHLTGGIYEQYF
>NA|TRBJ2-5|TRBV6-2/TRBV6-3|NA
TGTGCCAGCAGTTACTCGGACAGCCAAGAGACCCAGTACTTC
CASSYSDSQETQYF
>NA|TRBJ2-2|TRBV3-1/TRBV3-2|NA
TGTGCCAGCAGCTACAGGAGTTCGAACACCGGGGAGCTGTTTTTT
CASSYRSSNTGELFF
>NA|TRBJ2-7|TRBV9|NA
TGTGCCAGCAGCACTTCCGGGACACACTACGAGCAGTACTTC
CASSTSGTHYEQYF
>NA|TRBJ2-5|TRBV12-3/TRBV12-4|TRBD1
TGTGCCAGCAGTCCCGGACAGGGCGAGACCCAGTACTTC
CASSPGQGETQYF
>NA|TRBJ1-3|TRBV6-5|NA
TGTGCCAGCAGTAACCAGATCTCTGGAAACACCATATATTTT
CASSNQISGNTIYF
>NA|TRBJ1-3|TRBV15|NA
TGTGCCACCAGCAGAGATCATGGGGCCGTTAGCTCTGGAAACACCATATATTTT
CATSRDHGAVSSGNTIYF
>NA|TRBJ1-2|TRBV27|TRBD1
TGTGCCAGCAGTACAGACAGGGGGCAATATGGCTACACCTTC
CASSTDRGQYGYTF
>NA|TRBJ2-5|TRBV6-5|TRBD1
TGTGCCAGCAGTTACTCCGAAGGGGGCGGGCAAGAGACCCAGTACTTC
CASSYSEGGGQETQYF
>NA|TRBJ2-3|TRBV7-8|TRBD1
TGTGCCAGCAGCTTGGGGCCCCCGGGACAGACCACAGATACGCAGTATTTT
CASSLGPPGQTTDTQYF
>once|TRBJ1-3|TRBV11-1|TRBD1
TGTGCCAGCCGGGACAGCCGCTCTGGAAACACCATATATTTT
CASRDSRSGNTIYF
>few|TRBJ2-5|TRBV14|NA
TGTGCCAGCAGCCAAGTAGGCAGGGGGGAGCAAGAGACCCAGTACTTC
CASSQVGRGEQETQYF
>NA|TRBJ1-2|TRBV6-1|NA
TGTGCCAGCAGTGAAGCTAGGCGAGGAGGGAGATCCAACTATGGCTACACCTTC
CASSEARRGGRSNYGYTF
>NA|TRBJ1-5|TRBV27|TRBD1
TGTGCCAGCAGTTATAAGGGACAGCCGTACCAGCCCCAGCATTTT
CASSYKGQPYQPQHF